This T cell receptor beta chain was recovered during a study of read filtering for tumor transcriptome and immune sequencing. Background on the study: R-ISS stage counts were 8 or 9 for I, approximately 15 for II, roughly seven for III. TCR-mapped reads were about 4 to 11 million with IR-seq versus about 85 to 1,300 with RNA-seq.

Molecular barcoded adaptors covering alpha/delta and beta/gamma chains were used on about 390 ng RNA. In TCRdb, the reads were re-called with MiXCR into one record per CDR3 protein. The sample lists 60,000 to 80,000 distinct CDR3 sequences, around 13% occurring once. Study results and caveats: Approximately 82% of IR-seq clonotypes had one read, totaling approximately 3.3% of reads; RNA-seq: about 70% and 40%.

On this clonotype: The antigen is undetermined.

V shed 5 bases, J shed 2 bases, and the junction held 7 bases outside the gene matches. The CDR3 totals 18 residues. Looked up from germline, CDR1 is SGHTA and CDR2 is FQGNSA. V is TRBV7-2 and J is TRBJ2-6, with TRBD1 matching 12 bases. Sequencing used a population of CD138-negative cells sorted from bone marrow. This TCR came from a donor at least 40 years old with multiple myeloma. Written as DNA, the CDR3 is TGTGCCAGCAGCCGAACCGGGACAGGGGGCACTGGGGCCAACGTCCTGACTTTC. Translation gives CASSRTGTGGTGANVLTF.